This T cell receptor beta chain was sequenced for a study of human T cells and chemical hapten exposure. General study points: The number of TCRs over 1 in 1000 frequency stayed unchanged after DPC.

V dropped 6 bases and J dropped 10 bases, with 13 bases sitting between them. The CDR3 runs 13 residues. Time point: pre-sensitization, week 0. Treatment in this sample: therapeutic diphenylcyclopropenone sensitization with weekly scalp DPC. Using its own MiXCR run on the RACE reads, TCRdb lists one record per CDR3 protein. The table includes about 61,000 distinct CDR3 sequences, roughly 6.7% detected once. This clonotype was detected ten times or more. Its antigen is unidentified. The chain couples TRBV12-3 or TRBV12-4 to TRBJ1-6; tentative D call: TRBD1 (5 bases). The material was whole blood, obtained in connection with sensitization to the hapten diphenylcyclopropenone (DPC). The TCR sequence derives from a woman in her thirties with alopecia areata. Some clones in this sample may be carry-over from other donors' samples. This CDR3 reads CASRKTDSSPLHF. CDR3 in DNA: TGTGCCAGCAGAAAGACAGATTCCTCACCCCTCCACTTT.